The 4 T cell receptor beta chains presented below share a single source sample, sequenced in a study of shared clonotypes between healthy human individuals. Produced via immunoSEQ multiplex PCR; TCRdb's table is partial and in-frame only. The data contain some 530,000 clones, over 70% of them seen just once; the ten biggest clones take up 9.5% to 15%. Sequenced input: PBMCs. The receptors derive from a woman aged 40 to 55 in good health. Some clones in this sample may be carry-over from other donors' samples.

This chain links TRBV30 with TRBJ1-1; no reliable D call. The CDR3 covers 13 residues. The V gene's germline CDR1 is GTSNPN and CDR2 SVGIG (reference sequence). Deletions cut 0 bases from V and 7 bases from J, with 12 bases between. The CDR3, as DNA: TGTGCCTGGAGTGTACGGTCTGGGCATGAAGCTTTCTTT. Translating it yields CAWSVRSGHEAFF.

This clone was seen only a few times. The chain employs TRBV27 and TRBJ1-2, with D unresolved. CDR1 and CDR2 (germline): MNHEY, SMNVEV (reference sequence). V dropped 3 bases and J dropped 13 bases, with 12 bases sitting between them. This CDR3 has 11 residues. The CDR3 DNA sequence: TGTGCCAGCAGTTTTCCCGGTCCCCTCACCTTC. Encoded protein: CASSFPGPLTF.

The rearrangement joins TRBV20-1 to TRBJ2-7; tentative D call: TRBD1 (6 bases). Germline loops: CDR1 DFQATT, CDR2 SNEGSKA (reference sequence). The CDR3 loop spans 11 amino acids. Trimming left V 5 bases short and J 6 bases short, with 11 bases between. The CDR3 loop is CSAYRQAEQYF. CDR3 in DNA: TGCAGTGCTTATCGACAGGCCGAGCAGTACTTC.

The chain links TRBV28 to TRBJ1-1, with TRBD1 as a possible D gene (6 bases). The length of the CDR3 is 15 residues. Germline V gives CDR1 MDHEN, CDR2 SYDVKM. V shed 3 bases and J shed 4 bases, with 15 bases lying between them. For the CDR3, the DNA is TGTGCCAGCAGTTTCAGGGGATGGGGCAGCACTGAAGCTTTCTTT. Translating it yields CASSFRGWGSTEAFF.